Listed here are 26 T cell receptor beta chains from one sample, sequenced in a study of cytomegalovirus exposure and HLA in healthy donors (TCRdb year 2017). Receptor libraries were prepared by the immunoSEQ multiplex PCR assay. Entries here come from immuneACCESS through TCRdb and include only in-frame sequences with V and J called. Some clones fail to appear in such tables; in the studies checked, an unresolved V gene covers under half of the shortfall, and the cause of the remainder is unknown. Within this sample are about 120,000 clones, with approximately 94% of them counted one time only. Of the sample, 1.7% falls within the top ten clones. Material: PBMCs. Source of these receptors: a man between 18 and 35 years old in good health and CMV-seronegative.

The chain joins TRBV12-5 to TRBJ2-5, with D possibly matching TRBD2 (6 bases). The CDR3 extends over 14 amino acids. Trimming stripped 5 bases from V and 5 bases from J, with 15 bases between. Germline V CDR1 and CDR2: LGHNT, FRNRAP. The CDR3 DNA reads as TGTGCTAGTGGTCCACGGGACTCGGCGGAGACCCAGTACTTC. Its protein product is CASGPRDSAETQYF.

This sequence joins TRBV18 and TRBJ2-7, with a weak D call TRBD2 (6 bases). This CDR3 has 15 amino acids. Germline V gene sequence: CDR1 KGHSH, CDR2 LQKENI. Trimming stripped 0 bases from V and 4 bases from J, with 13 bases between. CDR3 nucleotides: TGTGCCAGCTCACCACCTTCGGCAGGGACTTACGAGCAGTACTTC. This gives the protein CASSPPSAGTYEQYF.

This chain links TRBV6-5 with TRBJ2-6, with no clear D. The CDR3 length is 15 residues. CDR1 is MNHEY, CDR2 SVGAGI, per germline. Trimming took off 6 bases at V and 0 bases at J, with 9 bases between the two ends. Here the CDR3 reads CASSPRSSGANVLTF. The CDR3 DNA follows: TGTGCCAGCAGCCCCAGGTCCTCTGGGGCCAACGTCCTGACTTTC.

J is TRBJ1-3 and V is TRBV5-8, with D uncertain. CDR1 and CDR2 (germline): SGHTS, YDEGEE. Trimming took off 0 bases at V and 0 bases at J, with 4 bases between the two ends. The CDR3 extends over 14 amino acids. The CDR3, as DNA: TGTGCCAGCAGCTTGGCGGGCTCTGGAAACACCATATATTTT. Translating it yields CASSLAGSGNTIYF.

CDR3 protein: CASSLGTLNTEAFF. Here the CDR3 DNA reads TGCGCCAGCAGCCTGGGGACATTGAACACTGAAGCTTTCTTT. V and J are TRBV5-1 and TRBJ1-1; D is perhaps TRBD1 (6 bases). Trimming stripped 4 bases from V and 0 bases from J, with 10 bases between. The CDR3 has 14 amino acids. The germline V gene has CDR1 SGHRS and CDR2 YFSETQ.

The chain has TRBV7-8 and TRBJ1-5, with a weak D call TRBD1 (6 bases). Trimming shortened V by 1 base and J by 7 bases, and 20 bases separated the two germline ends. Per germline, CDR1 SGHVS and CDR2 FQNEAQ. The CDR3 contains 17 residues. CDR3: CASSLDSGTTGTQPQHF. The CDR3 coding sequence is TGTGCCAGCAGCTTAGACTCGGGGACAACGGGGACACAGCCCCAGCATTTT.

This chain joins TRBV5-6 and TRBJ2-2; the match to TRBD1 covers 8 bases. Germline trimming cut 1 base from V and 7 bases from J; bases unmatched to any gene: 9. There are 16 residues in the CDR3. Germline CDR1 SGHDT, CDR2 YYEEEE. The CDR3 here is CASSLRGTGQGGELFF. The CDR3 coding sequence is TGTGCCAGCAGCTTGAGGGGGACAGGCCAAGGCGGGGAGCTGTTTTTT.

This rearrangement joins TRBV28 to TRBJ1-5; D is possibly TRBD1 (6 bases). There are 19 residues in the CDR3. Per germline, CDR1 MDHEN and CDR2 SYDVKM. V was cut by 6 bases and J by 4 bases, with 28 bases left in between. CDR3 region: CASSPWGFSTGLKNQPQHF. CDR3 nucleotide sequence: TGTGCCAGCAGCCCTTGGGGTTTTTCGACAGGCCTTAAAAATCAGCCCCAGCATTTT.

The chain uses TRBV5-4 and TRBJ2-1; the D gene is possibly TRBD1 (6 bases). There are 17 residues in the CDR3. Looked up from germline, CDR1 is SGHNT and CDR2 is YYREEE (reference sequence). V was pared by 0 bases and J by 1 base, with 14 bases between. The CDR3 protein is CASSLGGLAKSYNEQFF. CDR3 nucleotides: TGTGCCAGCAGCTTGGGGGGGCTAGCCAAATCCTACAATGAGCAGTTCTTC.

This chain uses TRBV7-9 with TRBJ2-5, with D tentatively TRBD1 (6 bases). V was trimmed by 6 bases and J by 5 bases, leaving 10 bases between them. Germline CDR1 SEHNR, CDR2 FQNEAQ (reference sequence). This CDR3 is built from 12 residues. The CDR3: CASRRTAETQYF. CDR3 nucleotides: TGTGCCAGCAGACGGACAGCCGAGACCCAGTACTTC.

This CDR3 reads CASSYSTGGWETQYF. The CDR3 DNA is TGTGCCAGCAGTTACTCGACAGGGGGCTGGGAGACCCAGTACTTC. The chain has TRBV6-5 and TRBJ2-5, with 10 nucleotides matching TRBD1. The CDR3 loop spans 15 amino acids. V gave up 0 bases and J gave up 5 bases; unmatched junction bases: 3. From germline, CDR1 is MNHEY and CDR2 SVGAGI.

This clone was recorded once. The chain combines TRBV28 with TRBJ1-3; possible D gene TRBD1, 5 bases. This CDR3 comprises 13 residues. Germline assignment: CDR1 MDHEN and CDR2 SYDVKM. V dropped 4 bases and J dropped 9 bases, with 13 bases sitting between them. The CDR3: CASSSGLLVTIYF. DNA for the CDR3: TGTGCCAGCAGTTCGGGACTTTTAGTCACCATATATTTT.

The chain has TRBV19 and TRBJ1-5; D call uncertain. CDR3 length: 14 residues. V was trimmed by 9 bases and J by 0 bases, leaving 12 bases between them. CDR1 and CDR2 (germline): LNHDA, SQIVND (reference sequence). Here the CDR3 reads CASRGFYSNQPQHF. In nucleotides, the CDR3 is TGTGCCAGCAGAGGGTTTTATAGCAATCAGCCCCAGCATTTT.

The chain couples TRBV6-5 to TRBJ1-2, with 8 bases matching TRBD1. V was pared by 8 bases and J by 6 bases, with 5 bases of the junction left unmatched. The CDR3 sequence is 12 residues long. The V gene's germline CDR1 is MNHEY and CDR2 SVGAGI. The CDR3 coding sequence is TGTGCCAGCTTGGACAGGGTAGATGGCTACACCTTC. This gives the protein CASLDRVDGYTF.

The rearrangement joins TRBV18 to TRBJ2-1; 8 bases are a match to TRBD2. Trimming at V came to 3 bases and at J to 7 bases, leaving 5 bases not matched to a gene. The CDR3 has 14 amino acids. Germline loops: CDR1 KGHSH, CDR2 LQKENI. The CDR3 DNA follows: TGTGCCAGCTCACCCCGGGGACTAGATAATGAGCAGTTCTTC. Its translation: CASSPRGLDNEQFF.

In nucleotides, the CDR3 is TGCGCCAGCAGCATAATGGGGGGAGAACAAGAGACCCAGTACTTC. Encoded protein: CASSIMGGEQETQYF. The V call is TRBV5-1, the J call TRBJ2-5; tentative D call: TRBD2 (6 bases). This CDR3 spans 15 amino acids. Trimming took 4 bases from V and 2 from J, leaving 15 bases between them. Germline CDR1 and CDR2: SGHRS and YFSETQ. Based on the CDR3 plus reference TRBV5-1 and TRBJ2-5, the full variable domain is KAGVTQTPRYLIKTRGQQVTLSCSPISGHRSVSWYQQTPGQGLQFLFEYFSETQRNKGNFPGRFSGRQFSNSRSEMNVSTLELGDSALYLCASSIMGGEQETQYFGPGTRLLVL.

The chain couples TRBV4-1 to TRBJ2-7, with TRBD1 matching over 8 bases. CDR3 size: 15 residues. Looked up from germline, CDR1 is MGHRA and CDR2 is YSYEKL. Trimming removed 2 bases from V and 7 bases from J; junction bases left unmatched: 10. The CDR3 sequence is CASSQPRDRSFEQYF. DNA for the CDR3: TGCGCCAGCAGCCAACCCCGGGACAGGTCGTTTGAGCAGTACTTC.

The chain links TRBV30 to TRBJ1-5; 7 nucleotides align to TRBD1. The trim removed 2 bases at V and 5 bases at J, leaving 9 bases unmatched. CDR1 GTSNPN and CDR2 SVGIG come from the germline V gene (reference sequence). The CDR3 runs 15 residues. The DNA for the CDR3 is TGTGCCTGGAGTCCACTGACAGGGAAGTATCAGCCCCAGCATTTT. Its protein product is CAWSPLTGKYQPQHF.

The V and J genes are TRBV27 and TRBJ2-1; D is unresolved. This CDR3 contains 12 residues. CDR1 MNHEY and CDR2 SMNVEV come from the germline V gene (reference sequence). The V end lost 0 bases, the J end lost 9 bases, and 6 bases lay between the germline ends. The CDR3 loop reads CASSLSSGEQFF. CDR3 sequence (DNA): TGTGCCAGCAGTTTATCCTCGGGTGAGCAGTTCTTC.

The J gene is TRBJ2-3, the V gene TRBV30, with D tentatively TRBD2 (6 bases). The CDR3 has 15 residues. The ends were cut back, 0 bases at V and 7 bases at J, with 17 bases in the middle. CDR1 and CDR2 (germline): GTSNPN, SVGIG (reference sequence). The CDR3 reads CAWSVGAGLDNTQYF. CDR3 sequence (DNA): TGTGCCTGGAGTGTAGGGGCGGGACTGGATAATACGCAGTATTTT. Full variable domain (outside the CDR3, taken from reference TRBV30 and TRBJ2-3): SQTIHQWPATLVQPVGSPLSLECTVEGTSNPNLYWYRQAAGRGLQLLFYSVGIGQISSEVPQNLSASRPQDRQFILSSKKLLLSDSGFYLCAWSVGAGLDNTQYFGPGTRLTVL.

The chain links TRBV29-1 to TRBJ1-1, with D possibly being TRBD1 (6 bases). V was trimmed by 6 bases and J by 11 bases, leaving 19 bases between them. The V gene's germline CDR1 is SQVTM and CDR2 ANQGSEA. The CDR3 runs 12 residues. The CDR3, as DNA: TGCAGCGTCACGGGACACCTCGAGGAGGCTTTCTTT. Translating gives CSVTGHLEEAFF.

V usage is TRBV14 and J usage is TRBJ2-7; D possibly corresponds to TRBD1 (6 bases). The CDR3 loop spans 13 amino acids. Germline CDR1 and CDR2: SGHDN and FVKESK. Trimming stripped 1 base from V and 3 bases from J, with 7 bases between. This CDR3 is CASSQGQVYEQYF. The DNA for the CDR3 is TGTGCCAGCAGCCAAGGACAGGTCTACGAGCAGTACTTC.

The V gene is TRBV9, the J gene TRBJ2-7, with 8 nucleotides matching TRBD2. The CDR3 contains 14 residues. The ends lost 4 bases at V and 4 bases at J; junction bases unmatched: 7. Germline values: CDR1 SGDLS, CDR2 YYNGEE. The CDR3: CASSPGGLDYEQYF. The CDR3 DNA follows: TGTGCCAGCAGCCCTGGGGGACTAGATTACGAGCAGTACTTC.

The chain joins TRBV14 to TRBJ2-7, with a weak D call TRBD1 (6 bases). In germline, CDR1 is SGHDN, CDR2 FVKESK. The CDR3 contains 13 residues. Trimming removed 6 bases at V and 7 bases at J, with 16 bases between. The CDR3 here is CASSPYRVWEQYF. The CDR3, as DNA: TGTGCCAGCAGTCCATACAGGGTCTGGGAGCAGTACTTC.

The CDR3 nucleotides are TGTGCCATCAGTGAGTCAGGGGGAGGGGGCCAAGAGACCCAGTACTTC. The encoded protein is CAISESGGGGQETQYF. This chain joins TRBV10-3 and TRBJ2-5; D is perhaps TRBD2 (7 bases). This CDR3 is built from 16 residues. CDR1 ENHRY and CDR2 SYGVKD come from the germline V gene. Trimming took 0 bases from V and 1 from J, leaving 12 bases between them.

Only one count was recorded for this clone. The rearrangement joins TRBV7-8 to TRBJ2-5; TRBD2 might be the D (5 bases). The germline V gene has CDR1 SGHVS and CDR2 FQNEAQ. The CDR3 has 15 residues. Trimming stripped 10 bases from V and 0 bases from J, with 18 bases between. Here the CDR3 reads CATSGPGYNQETQYF. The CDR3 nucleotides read TGTGCCACCTCTGGTCCGGGGTATAACCAAGAGACCCAGTACTTC.